This is a list of T cell receptor beta chains from one sample in a study of Ad26.COV2.S vaccination and SARS-CoV-2 variants. TCRdb's copy holds only in-frame clones and misses some; the assay was immunoSEQ multiplex PCR. There are around 270,000 clones in the sample; roughly nine tenths occur only once, and roughly 3% lies in the top ten. This sample comprised peripheral blood, obtained in a trial of Ad26.COV2.S vaccine versus placebo. These receptors were taken from a person between 18 and 59 years old who received the Ad26.COV2.S COVID-19 vaccine or a placebo. The CDR3 runs from the conserved cysteine through the conserved F or W. D genes are given only for firm matches. Only some rows state a clone size, as once, few, many or a class for expanded clones.

j_call | clone_size | d_call | v_call | cdr3_nt | cdr3_aa
TRBJ1-4 | . | . | TRBV2 | TGTGCCAGCAATTCGAACCCGATTCGGGGAGCTGAAAAACTGTTTTTT | CASNSNPIRGAEKLFF
TRBJ2-3 | . | . | TRBV12-1 | TGTGCCAGCAGCTTAAGTATCTGGAGCGGATGCACAGATACGCAGTATTTT | CASSLSIWSGCTDTQYF
TRBJ1-3 | once | TRBD1 | TRBV2 | TGTGCCAGCGGGACCCAGGGGGCCATATATTTT | CASGTQGAIYF
TRBJ2-7 | . | TRBD2 | TRBV5-1 | TGCGCCAGCAGCGAGATCGGACTAGCATCCTACGAGCAGTACTTC | CASSEIGLASYEQYF
TRBJ1-5 | . | . | TRBV4-3 | TGCGCCAGCAGCCAAGAGGTCAGTCAGCCCCAGCATTTT | CASSQEVSQPQHF
TRBJ2-7 | . | . | TRBV6-2/TRBV6-3 | TGTGCCAGCAGTCAAGCAAGCAAGCAGTACTTC | CASSQASKQYF
TRBJ2-2 | few | . | TRBV7-8 | TGTGCCAGCTACCCGTCGGGACAAACCACCGGGGAGCTGTTTTTT | CASYPSGQTTGELFF
TRBJ2-1 | . | TRBD2 | TRBV18 | TGTGCCAGCTCACCAAGGGCTAGCGGGAGGGTGAACAATGAGCAGTTCTTC | CASSPRASGRVNNEQFF
TRBJ2-7 | few | . | TRBV30 | TGTGCCTGGAGTCGGGGACGGACCATCTCCTACGAGCAGTACTTC | CAWSRGRTISYEQYF
TRBJ1-6 | . | . | TRBV9 | TGTGCCAGCAGCGCCACAGGGAGTAATTCACCCCTCCACTTT | CASSATGSNSPLHF
TRBJ2-5 | . | TRBD2 | TRBV7-3 | TGTGCCAGCAGCTTAATGCCTAGCGGGTTTCGGGAGACCCAGTACTTC | CASSLMPSGFRETQYF
TRBJ2-5 | few | . | TRBV2 | TGTGCCAGCAGTGAAGTGGAGGGACGGTCAGAGACCCAGTACTTC | CASSEVEGRSETQYF
TRBJ2-5 | . | . | TRBV18 | TGTGCCAGCGCCCAGGGCTTCGGGGGGCTGGAGACCCAGTACTTC | CASAQGFGGLETQYF
TRBJ1-5 | . | . | TRBV12-3/TRBV12-4 | TGTGCCAGCAGTTTAAGTCAGCCCCAGCATTTT | CASSLSQPQHF
TRBJ1-5 | . | . | TRBV6-1 | TGTGCCAGCAGTGAAGGAAGTAGCAATCAGCCCCAGCATTTT | CASSEGSSNQPQHF
TRBJ2-7 | once | TRBD2 | TRBV7-8 | TGTGCCAGCAGCCCTGGTTTAGCGGGGGTAGCCTACGAGCAGTACTTC | CASSPGLAGVAYEQYF
TRBJ2-5 | . | . | TRBV9 | TGTGCCAGCAGCCCGGACGCCCGCACAGGGCGGGTCCGGGGAGAGACCCAGTACTTC | CASSPDARTGRVRGETQYF
TRBJ2-3 | . | TRBD2 | TRBV20-1 | TGCAGTGCTAGTCCTCTAGCGGGAAGGGGCACAGATACGCAGTATTTT | CSASPLAGRGTDTQYF
TRBJ2-7 | . | . | TRBV7-8 | TGTGCCAGCAGCCAGACTGTTTTCTACGAGCAGTACTTC | CASSQTVFYEQYF
TRBJ2-3 | few | . | TRBV7-8 | TGTGCCAGCAGCCCCGGGGGAGGGGGCGGGGATACGCAGTATTTT | CASSPGGGGGDTQYF
TRBJ2-1 | . | . | TRBV11-3 | TGTGCCAGCAGCTTAATCCCAAACAATGAGCAGTTCTTC | CASSLIPNNEQFF
TRBJ1-5 | . | . | TRBV6-1 | TGTGCCAGCAGTGAATTGGGAATGGATCAGCCCCAGCATTTT | CASSELGMDQPQHF
TRBJ2-7 | once | . | TRBV6-2/TRBV6-3 | TGTGCCAGCAGTTACCCCGGGGGCCCAATCATCTACGAGCAGTACTTC | CASSYPGGPIIYEQYF
TRBJ1-1 | . | . | TRBV2 | TGTGCCAGCAGTGAGATGCGGGTCGGCACTGAAGCTTTCTTT | CASSEMRVGTEAFF
TRBJ2-3 | . | TRBD1 | TRBV4-1 | TGCGCCAGCAGCCTTCCGGGACAGGGTAGTGATACGCAGTATTTT | CASSLPGQGSDTQYF
TRBJ1-1 | . | TRBD1 | TRBV28 | TGTGCCAGCAGTCTATCATACAGGGGGACTGAAGCTTTCTTT | CASSLSYRGTEAFF
TRBJ1-4 | . | . | TRBV12-5 | TGTGCTAGTGCCTCCTACCCCGTGGGATATGAAAAACTGTTTTTT | CASASYPVGYEKLFF
TRBJ1-2 | . | . | TRBV3-1/TRBV3-2 | TGTGCCAGCAGCCCGACAGGTAACTATGGCTACACCTTC | CASSPTGNYGYTF
TRBJ2-3 | once | . | TRBV6-5 | TGTGCCAGCAGTAAAATGGAGGCAGATACGCAGTATTTT | CASSKMEADTQYF
TRBJ2-1 | . | TRBD2 | TRBV5-1 | TGCGCCAGCACCCCCGGGGGAGGGTACAATGAGCAGTTCTTC | CASTPGGGYNEQFF
TRBJ2-1 | . | TRBD2 | TRBV4-2 | TGTGCCAGCAGCCACCTGTCCCTAGAAAGGCGGGGGAATGAGCAGTTCTTC | CASSHLSLERRGNEQFF
TRBJ1-4 | few | TRBD1 | TRBV5-6 | TGTGCCAGCAGCTTTCCAGGGGGCGCGGAAAAACTGTTTTTT | CASSFPGGAEKLFF
TRBJ1-1 | . | . | TRBV9 | TGTGCCAGCAGCCCTACAGGGAGGGCTACTGAAGCTTTCTTT | CASSPTGRATEAFF
TRBJ1-1 | . | TRBD1 | TRBV19 | TGTGCCAGTAGTGCCCGACAGGGGAACACTGAAGCTTTCTTT | CASSARQGNTEAFF
TRBJ1-4 | . | . | TRBV10-3 | TGTGCCATCCGGGAGGAGATCTCAACTAATGAAAAACTGTTTTTT | CAIREEISTNEKLFF
TRBJ2-3 | . | . | TRBV10-1 | TGCGCCAGCAGGACGGAGCTCCCCTTTGCAGATACGCAGTATTTT | CASRTELPFADTQYF
TRBJ2-1 | . | . | TRBV4-3 | TGCGCCAGCAGCCAAGACGGGGGGCGTTATAACAATGAGCAGTTCTTC | CASSQDGGRYNNEQFF
TRBJ1-4 | . | TRBD1 | TRBV4-3 | TGCGCCAGCAGCCAAGAAGGGCGGAACAGGGGATGGGAAAAACTGTTTTTT | CASSQEGRNRGWEKLFF
TRBJ1-2 | . | TRBD1 | TRBV6-2/TRBV6-3 | TGTGCCAGCAGTTCATTGGACAGGAACCTTTTCTATGGCTACACCTTC | CASSSLDRNLFYGYTF
TRBJ1-2 | . | . | TRBV4-1 | TGCGCCAGCAGCCGGGGTGCCTTTGACAGCTATGGCTACACCTTC | CASSRGAFDSYGYTF
TRBJ2-1 | few | TRBD2 | TRBV10-2 | TGCGCCAGCCTGGGACTAGCGGGAGGGAGGTCCTACAATGAGCAGTTCTTC | CASLGLAGGRSYNEQFF
TRBJ2-1 | . | TRBD2 | TRBV7-6 | TGTGCCAGCAGCGCAGGACTAGCGGGGCCAGAAGGTGAGCAGTTCTTC | CASSAGLAGPEGEQFF
TRBJ1-1 | . | . | TRBV4-3 | TGCGCCAGCAGCCAAGAGGACAGGAACACTGAAGCTTTCTTT | CASSQEDRNTEAFF
TRBJ2-7 | once | TRBD1 | TRBV7-9 | TGTGCCAGCAGCGTTACTACAGGGGACGAGCAGTACTTC | CASSVTTGDEQYF
TRBJ2-2 | . | TRBD1 | TRBV5-4 | TGTGCCAGCAGGCACGGCGGACAGGACACCGGGGAGCTGTTTTTT | CASRHGGQDTGELFF
TRBJ2-3 | . | TRBD2 | TRBV5-4 | TGTGCCAGCAGCTTGGGCGGGACTAGTGCGAGGGATACGCAGTATTTT | CASSLGGTSARDTQYF
TRBJ2-5 | . | TRBD1 | TRBV29-1 | TGCAGCGTTGACCCGACAGGGGGAGAGACCCAGTACTTC | CSVDPTGGETQYF
TRBJ1-1 | few | . | TRBV6-5 | TGTGCCAGCTCCGGATGGCAGTTGAACACTGAAGCTTTCTTT | CASSGWQLNTEAFF
TRBJ2-4 | . | . | TRBV5-1 | TGCGCCAGCAGCATATTAGCGGACAAAAACATTCAGTACTTC | CASSILADKNIQYF
TRBJ2-5 | . | TRBD2 | TRBV7-3 | TGTGCCAGCAGCTTATCGGGAGGGCCCGCGGCCCAGTACTTC | CASSLSGGPAAQYF
TRBJ2-5 | . | . | TRBV7-2 | TGTGCCAGCAGCTTAGGATTTACAGCACAAGAGACCCAGTACTTC | CASSLGFTAQETQYF
TRBJ2-1 | . | . | TRBV7-3 | TGTGCCAGCAGCTTAGTCACCGGGACACCTTACAATGAGCAGTTCTTC | CASSLVTGTPYNEQFF
TRBJ2-2 | . | . | TRBV10-3 | TGTGCCATCAGTGAGTCCAAGGGGCCCGGGGAGCTGTTTTTT | CAISESKGPGELFF
TRBJ2-3 | . | TRBD1 | TRBV6-5 | TGTGCCAGCAGCCGGGACAGGGGTTTAGATACGCAGTATTTT | CASSRDRGLDTQYF
TRBJ1-4 | once | TRBD1 | TRBV7-6 | TGTGCCAGCAACCGGGGAGGACAGGGTGAAAAACTGTTTTTT | CASNRGGQGEKLFF
TRBJ2-7 | . | . | TRBV7-8 | TGTGCCAGCAGTGGAGGTACCCTCTACGAGCAGTACTTC | CASSGGTLYEQYF
TRBJ2-3 | . | . | TRBV9 | TGTGCCAGCAGCGTAGGTCCAATCCGGGGAGGCACAGATACGCAGTATTTT | CASSVGPIRGGTDTQYF